The text below deals with one TCR beta chain. Its antigen is still unknown. This specimen comes from a study of identifying expanded T cells in peripheral blood. Overall study results and limits: Across healthy donors, higher total template counts meant significantly greater roughly two-week count variance.

Using immunoSEQ multiplex PCR, the repertoire was profiled, and TCRdb retains in-frame clones only, with some absent. The sample contains about 90,000 clones, approximately 84% of which appear only once. V was cut by 7 bases and J by 12 bases, with 21 bases left in between. The CDR3 has 13 amino acids. Looked up from germline, CDR1 is MNHNY and CDR2 is SVGAGI (reference sequence). The source material was blood. The origin of this receptor is a person aged 18 to 70 in good health. The chain employs TRBV6-6 and TRBJ1-1; no reliable D call. The CDR3 nucleotides read TGTGCCAGCACCCCTCCGGGAGGCAAATCGACTTTCTTT. Its protein product is CASTPPGGKSTFF.